The source of this T cell receptor beta chain is a study of CD8+CD57+ T cells in acquired aplastic anemia. Genomic DNA, serving as template, underwent TCR beta VDJ and CDR3 profiling. TCRdb recomputed calls from the reads with MiXCR, one row per CDR3 protein. In the table there are some 180,000 distinct CDR3 sequences, roughly 60% of which are singletons. Patients chosen for sequencing had shown CD8+CD57+ cell expansion by flow cytometry. Severe acquired aplastic anemia was the diagnosis recorded for all patients. The sequence was collected from a human donor with aplastic anemia. The sample was sorted CD4+, CD8+, or CD8+CD57+ T cells (not recorded which) from PBMCs.

CDR3 nucleotide sequence: TGTGCCAGCAGCTACTCCGGGACGGCGCGGGGACCCCAGCATTTT. Its protein product is CASSYSGTARGPQHF. This chain uses TRBV7-2 with TRBJ1-5, with D maybe TRBD1 (5 bases). V was cut by 4 bases and J by 10 bases, with 20 bases left in between. There are 15 residues in the CDR3. Germline V gives CDR1 SGHTA, CDR2 FQGNSA.